Sequencing of this T cell receptor (beta chain) was carried out in a study of T cells in Graves' hyperthyroidism and ophthalmopathy. Diagnoses were established using clinical symptoms, serum thyroxine and TRAb, thyroid ultrasound and orbital computed tomography. Extraction of PBMCs used roughly 9.6 ml of fresh peripheral blood. The investigators amplified TCR beta CDR3 regions from RNA transcripts. An initial round of RT-PCR targeting the TCR CDR3 relied on the HTBI primer set. MiXCR was run by TCRdb on the multiplex PCR reads, yielding one entry per CDR3 protein. Of a few hundred thousand distinct CDR3 sequences listed, roughly a fifth were seen once; the top ten hold around half. The germline V gene encodes CDR1 SGHNT and CDR2 YYREEE (reference sequence). Trimming cost V 3 bases and J 5 bases; bases outside gene matches: 5. The CDR3 contains 15 residues.

The chain has TRBV5-4 and TRBJ1-6; TRBD1 agrees at 7 bases. Input material: blood. The sequence derives from a woman aged 45-59 years with Graves' hyperthyroidism. Here the CDR3 reads CASSWIDRDNSPLHF. The CDR3 coding sequence is TGTGCCAGCAGCTGGATCGACAGGGATAATTCACCCCTCCACTTT.